This TCR beta chain was recovered during a study of T cell changes during pregnancy in multiple sclerosis. CDR3 length equals 13 residues. Germline CDR1 and CDR2: SGHDT and YYEEEE. V gave up 0 bases and J gave up 9 bases, with 10 bases separating them. Data came from immunoSEQ multiplex PCR; TCRdb stores just in-frame clones and leaves some out. The repertoire consists of tens of thousands of clones, with roughly nine tenths occurring once and the leading ten covering 6.5% to 7.5%. The rearrangement links TRBV5-6 to TRBJ1-5; weak D call: TRBD1 (5 bases). The sequencing used CD8+ T cells from peripheral blood mononuclear cells, collected in the third trimester of pregnancy. This TCR came from a female donor with multiple sclerosis, enrolled in a pregnancy study. CDR3 protein: CASSLVTGWPQHF. The CDR3, as DNA: TGTGCCAGCAGCTTGGTCACAGGATGGCCCCAGCATTTT.